The 18 T cell receptor beta chains below were found in one sample sequenced in a study of CD8+CD57+ T cells in acquired aplastic anemia. The TCR beta profiling, which covered VDJ combination and CDR3 sequence, was carried out using genomic DNA as the template. TCRdb fed the reads into MiXCR, producing one record per CDR3 protein. The sample lists just over 400,000 distinct CDR3 sequences; 55% to 75% were seen once. The sample comprised sorted CD4+, CD8+, or CD8+CD57+ T cells (not recorded which) from PBMCs. These receptors were obtained from a human donor in good health, serving as a control.

Remarks on this clonotype: The junction does not match germline at one end; this may be a read error. The chain couples TRBV5-4 to TRBJ2-6, with D unclear. The CDR3 has 13 residues. Germline V lookup: CDR1 SGHNT, CDR2 YYREEE (reference sequence). Here the CDR3 DNA reads TGTGCCAGCAGCTTGGGAATAGAACGAACTGAAGCTTTC. It is translated as CASSLGIERTEAF.

Only a few counts were recorded for this clonotype. This chain connects TRBV7-6 to TRBJ2-7; no reliable D call. Trimming pared 3 bases from V and 2 bases from J, leaving 8 bases between. Germline V CDR1 and CDR2: SGHVS, FNYEAQ. CDR3 length: 13 amino acids. The CDR3 spells CASSFGRTYEQYF. DNA of the CDR3: TGTGCCAGCAGCTTTGGGCGCACCTACGAGCAGTACTTC.

This sequence joins TRBV25-1 and TRBJ2-3; D tentatively fits TRBD1 or TRBD2 (5 bases each). Trimming stripped 2 bases from V and 3 bases from J, with 9 bases between. The CDR3 spans 14 residues. The germline V gene has CDR1 MGHDK and CDR2 SYGVNS. As DNA, the CDR3 is TGTGCCAGCAGTGAACCGGGGCCAACAGATACGCAGTATTTT. This sequence encodes CASSEPGPTDTQYF.

This clonotype was counted ten times or more. The chain carries TRBV7-2 and TRBJ1-1; D uncertain. The CDR3 sequence is 14 residues long. V was pared by 2 bases and J by 0 bases, with 7 bases between. CDR1 is SGHTA, CDR2 FQGNSA, per germline. CDR3 in amino acids: CASSLRPLNTEAFF. Written as DNA, the CDR3 is TGTGCCAGCAGCTTAAGACCACTGAACACTGAAGCTTTCTTT.

The chain combines TRBV5-4 with TRBJ2-1; 7 nucleotides agree with TRBD2. This CDR3 has 15 amino acids. After removal of 0 bases from V and 6 bases from J, the junction contained 6 bases not matched to a gene. Germline V CDR1 and CDR2: SGHNT, YYREEE (reference sequence). In DNA form, the CDR3 reads TGTGCCAGCAGCTTGGGCCAGCGGGAAGCCAATGAGCAGTTCTTC. It is translated as CASSLGQREANEQFF.

This clonotype was seen once. This chain uses TRBV5-4 with TRBJ1-6; D unclear. V dropped 4 bases and J dropped 14 bases, with 10 bases sitting between them. The CDR3 is 11 amino acids. Looked up from germline, CDR1 is SGHNT and CDR2 is YYREEE (reference sequence). CDR3 protein: CASSQERALHF. In DNA form, the CDR3 reads TGTGCCAGCAGCCAAGAGAGGGCCCTCCACTTT.

V is TRBV7-2 and J is TRBJ1-2; D is ambiguous. Trimming removed 5 bases at V and 9 bases at J, with 16 bases between. Germline V lookup: CDR1 SGHTA, CDR2 FQGNSA. The CDR3 spans 13 residues. The CDR3 loop is CASSHSEQSCYTF. The CDR3 nucleotides are TGTGCCAGCAGCCACAGCGAGCAATCCTGCTACACCTTC.

In regard to this clonotype: The conserved phenylalanine or tryptophan is not found at the CDR3 terminus, so this likely reflects a read error. V usage is TRBV9 and J usage is TRBJ2-1, with TRBD1 matching 10 bases. The germline gives CDR1 SGDLS, CDR2 YYNGEE. The CDR3 consists of 14 residues. V gave up 3 bases and J gave up 7 bases; unmatched junction bases: 4. CDR3 nucleotides: TGTGCCAGCAGCGGGGACAGGGGAGGAAATGAGCAGTTCTAC. Translation: CASSGDRGGNEQFY.

For this clonotype: One end of the junction fails to match germline, which may point to a read error. The chain carries TRBV5-1 and TRBJ2-1, with D perhaps TRBD2 (5 bases). Germline V gene sequence: CDR1 SGHRS, CDR2 YFSETQ. This CDR3 region has 13 residues. The CDR3 coding sequence is TGTGCCAGCAGCTTAGGGCTAGCCACTGGGCAGTTCTTC. As protein: CASSLGLATGQFF.

The sample holds many counts of this clonotype. The chain recombines TRBV24-1 with TRBJ2-1; no definite D call. The CDR3 is made up of 12 amino acids. Trimming shortened V by 3 bases and J by 10 bases, and 9 bases separated the two germline ends. Germline V gene lookup returns CDR1 KGHDR and CDR2 SFDVKD. The chain's CDR3 is CATSDPNEEQFF. The DNA of the CDR3 is TGTGCCACCAGTGATCCAAATGAAGAGCAGTTCTTC.

This clonotype was seen more than once but under ten times. The chain couples TRBV5-4 to TRBJ1-4; D uncertain. With 2 bases removed from V and 8 bases from J, the gap between germline ends came to 10 bases. Per germline, CDR1 SGHNT and CDR2 YYREEE (reference sequence). The CDR3 contains 13 residues. The CDR3 loop reads CASSFAGGEKLFF. The CDR3 nucleotides are TGTGCCAGCAGCTTCGCGGGAGGAGAAAAACTGTTTTTT.

The chain employs TRBV15 and TRBJ1-1; D might be TRBD1 (5 bases). The V end was cut by 1 base, the J end by 6 bases, with 18 bases between. Looked up from germline, CDR1 is LNHNV and CDR2 is YYDKDF (reference sequence). There are 16 residues in the CDR3. Written as DNA, the CDR3 is TGTGCCACCAGCAGAGCTACGGGACTAGCGGGGGCTGAAGCTTTCTTT. It encodes CATSRATGLAGAEAFF.

This clonotype appeared a few times. The chain employs TRBV29-1 and TRBJ2-7, with TRBD2 identical over 11 bases. Germline V gives CDR1 SQVTM, CDR2 ANQGSEA. The CDR3 length is 14 residues. CDR3 amino acids: CNVEGTSGGYEQYF. The CDR3 nucleotides read TGCAACGTGGAAGGGACTAGCGGCGGCTACGAGCAGTACTTC.

With regard to this clonotype: Germline is not matched at one junction end, which may reflect a read error. The rearrangement joins TRBV7-3 to TRBJ1-2; D gene uncertain. In germline, CDR1 is SGHTA, CDR2 FQGTGA. This CDR3 contains 13 residues. The CDR3 coding sequence is TGTGCCAGCAGCTTAGTCCTTGAGCACGAGCAGTCCTTC. Residues: CASSLVLEHEQSF.

In regard to this clonotype: The conserved phenylalanine or tryptophan is not found at the CDR3 terminus, so this likely reflects a read error. The J gene is TRBJ2-7, the V gene TRBV2; possibly TRBD2 for D (6 bases). Germline V gene data show CDR1 as SNHLY and CDR2 as FYNNEI. Deletions cut 9 bases from V and 10 bases from J, with 22 bases between. The CDR3 has 13 amino acids. The chain's CDR3 is CASRRRGHLHQYL. CDR3 coding DNA: TGTGCCAGTCGGCGGCGGGGTCATCTCCACCAGTACCTG.

The CDR3 bases are TGCAGTGCTCGTACCGGGACACCAGACACCCAGTACTTC. Its protein is CSARTGTPDTQYF. The chain uses TRBV20-1 and TRBJ2-5; D may be TRBD1 (6 bases). This CDR3 has 13 residues. The V gene lost 5 bases and the J gene lost 8 bases, with 18 bases spanning the gap. Germline V gene data show CDR1 as DFQATT and CDR2 as SNEGSKA (reference sequence).

The rearrangement links TRBV28 to TRBJ1-5; D not certain. Germline CDR1 MDHEN, CDR2 SYDVKM. V dropped 6 bases and J dropped 2 bases, with 20 bases sitting between them. The CDR3 runs to 17 residues. CDR3: CASSPPVEGEGNQPQHF. The CDR3 nucleotides read TGTGCCAGCAGCCCTCCTGTTGAGGGAGAAGGCAATCAGCCCCAGCATTTT.

The chain couples TRBV24-1 to TRBJ1-5, with a possible D match to TRBD1 (5 bases). The germline V gene encodes CDR1 KGHDR and CDR2 SFDVKD. V was cut by 7 bases and J by 2 bases, with 17 bases left in between. This CDR3 comprises 16 residues. CDR3 sequence reads: CATSSDVGERNQPQHF. The DNA of the CDR3 is TGTGCCACCAGCTCAGATGTGGGGGAACGCAATCAGCCCCAGCATTTT.